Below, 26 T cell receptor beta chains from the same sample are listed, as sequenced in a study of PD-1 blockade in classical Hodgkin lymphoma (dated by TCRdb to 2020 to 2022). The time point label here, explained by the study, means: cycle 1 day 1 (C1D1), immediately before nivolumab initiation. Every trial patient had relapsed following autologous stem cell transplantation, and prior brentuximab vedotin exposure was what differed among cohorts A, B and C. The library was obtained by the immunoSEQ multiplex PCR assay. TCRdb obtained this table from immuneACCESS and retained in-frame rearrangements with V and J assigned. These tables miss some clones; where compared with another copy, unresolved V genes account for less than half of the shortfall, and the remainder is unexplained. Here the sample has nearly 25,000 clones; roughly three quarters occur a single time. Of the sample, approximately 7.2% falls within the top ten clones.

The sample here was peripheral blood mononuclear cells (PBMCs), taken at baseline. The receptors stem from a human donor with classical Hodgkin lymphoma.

Here the CDR3 reads CASRRGLRNQPQHF. The CDR3, as DNA: TGTGCCAGCAGACGGGGACTTCGCAATCAGCCCCAGCATTTT. This sequence joins TRBV19 and TRBJ1-5; perhaps TRBD1 as D (5 bases). V lost 9 bases and J lost 2, with 14 bases in between. This CDR3 has 14 amino acids. Germline V CDR1 and CDR2: LNHDA, SQIVND (reference sequence).

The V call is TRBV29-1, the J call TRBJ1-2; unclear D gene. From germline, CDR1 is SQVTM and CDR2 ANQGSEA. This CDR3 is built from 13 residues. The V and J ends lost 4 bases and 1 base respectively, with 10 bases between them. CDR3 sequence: CSVASWNNYGYTF. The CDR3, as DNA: TGCAGCGTTGCTAGCTGGAATAACTATGGCTACACCTTC.

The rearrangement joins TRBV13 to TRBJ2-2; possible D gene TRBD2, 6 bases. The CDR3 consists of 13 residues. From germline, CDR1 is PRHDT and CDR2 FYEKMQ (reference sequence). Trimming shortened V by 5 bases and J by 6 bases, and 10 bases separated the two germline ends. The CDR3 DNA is TGTGCCAGCAGCCCGCGCGGGGCCGGGGAGCTGTTTTTT. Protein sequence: CASSPRGAGELFF.

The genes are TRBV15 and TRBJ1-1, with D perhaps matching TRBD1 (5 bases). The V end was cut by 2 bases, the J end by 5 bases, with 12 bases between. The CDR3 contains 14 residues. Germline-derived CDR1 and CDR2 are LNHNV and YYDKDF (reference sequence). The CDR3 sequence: CATSRRGWETEAFF. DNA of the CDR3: TGTGCCACCAGCAGACGGGGGTGGGAAACTGAAGCTTTCTTT.

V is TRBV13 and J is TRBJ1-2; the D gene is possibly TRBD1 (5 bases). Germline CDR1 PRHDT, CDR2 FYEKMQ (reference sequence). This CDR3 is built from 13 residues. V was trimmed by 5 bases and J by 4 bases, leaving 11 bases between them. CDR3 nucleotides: TGTGCCAGCAGCCTAAAGGGGACCTATGGCTACACCTTC. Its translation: CASSLKGTYGYTF.

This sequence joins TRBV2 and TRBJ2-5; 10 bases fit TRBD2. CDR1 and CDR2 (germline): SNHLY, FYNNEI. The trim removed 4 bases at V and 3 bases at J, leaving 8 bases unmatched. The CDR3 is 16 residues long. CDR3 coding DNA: TGTGCCAGCAGTGGTAGTAGCGGGGGGCTGAAAGAGACCCAGTACTTC. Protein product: CASSGSSGGLKETQYF.

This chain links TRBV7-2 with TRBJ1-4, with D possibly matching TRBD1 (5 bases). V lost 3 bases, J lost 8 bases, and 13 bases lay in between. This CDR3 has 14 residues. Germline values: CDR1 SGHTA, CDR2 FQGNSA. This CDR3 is CASSLPGAGEKLFF. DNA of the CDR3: TGTGCCAGCAGCTTGCCCGGGGCGGGGGAAAAACTGTTTTTT.

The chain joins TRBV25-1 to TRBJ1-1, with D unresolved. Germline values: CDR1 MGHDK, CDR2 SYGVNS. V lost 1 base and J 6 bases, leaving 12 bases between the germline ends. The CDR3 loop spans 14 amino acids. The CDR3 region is CASSESLWLAEAFF. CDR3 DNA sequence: TGTGCCAGCAGTGAATCGCTGTGGTTGGCTGAAGCTTTCTTT.

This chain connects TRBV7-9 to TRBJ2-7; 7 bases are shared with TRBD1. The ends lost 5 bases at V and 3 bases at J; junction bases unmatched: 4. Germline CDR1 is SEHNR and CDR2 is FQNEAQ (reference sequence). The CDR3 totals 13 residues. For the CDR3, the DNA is TGTGCCAGCAGCCTCCAGGGGGTCTACGAGCAGTACTTC. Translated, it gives CASSLQGVYEQYF.

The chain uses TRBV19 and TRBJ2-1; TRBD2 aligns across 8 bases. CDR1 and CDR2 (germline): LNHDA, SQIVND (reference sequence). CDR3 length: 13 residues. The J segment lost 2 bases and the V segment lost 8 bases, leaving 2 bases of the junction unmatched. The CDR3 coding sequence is TGTGCCAGTTATAGCGGGGCCTACAATGAGCAGTTCTTC. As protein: CASYSGAYNEQFF.

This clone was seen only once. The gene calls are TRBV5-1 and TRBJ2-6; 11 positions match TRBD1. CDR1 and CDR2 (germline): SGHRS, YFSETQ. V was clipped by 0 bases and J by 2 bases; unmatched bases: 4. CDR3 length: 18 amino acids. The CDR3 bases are TGCGCCAGCAGCTTGGGAGGGACAGGGGGAGCTGGGGCCAACGTCCTGACTTTC. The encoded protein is CASSLGGTGGAGANVLTF.

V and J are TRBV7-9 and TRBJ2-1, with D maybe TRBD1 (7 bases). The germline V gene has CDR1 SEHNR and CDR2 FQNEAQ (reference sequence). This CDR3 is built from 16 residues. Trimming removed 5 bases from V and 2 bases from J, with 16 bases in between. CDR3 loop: CASSTSSRGAYNEQFF. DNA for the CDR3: TGTGCCAGCAGCACTTCCTCCAGGGGGGCCTACAATGAGCAGTTCTTC. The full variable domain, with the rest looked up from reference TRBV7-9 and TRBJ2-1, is DTGVSQNPRHKITKRGQNVTFRCDPISEHNRLYWYRQTLGQGPEFLTYFQNEAQLEKSRLLSDRFSAERPKGSFSTLEIQRTEQGDSAMYLCASSTSSRGAYNEQFFGPGTRLTVL.

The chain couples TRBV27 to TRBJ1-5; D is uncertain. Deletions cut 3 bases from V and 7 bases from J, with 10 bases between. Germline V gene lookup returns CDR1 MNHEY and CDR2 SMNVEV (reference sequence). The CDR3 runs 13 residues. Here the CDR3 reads CASSFRGRQPQHF. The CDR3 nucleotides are TGTGCCAGCAGTTTCCGGGGTCGGCAGCCCCAGCATTTT.

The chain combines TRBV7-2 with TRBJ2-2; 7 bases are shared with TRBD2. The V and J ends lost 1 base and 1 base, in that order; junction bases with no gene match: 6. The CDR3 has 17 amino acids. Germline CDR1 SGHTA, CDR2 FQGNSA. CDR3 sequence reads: CASSLVRLAVNTGELFF. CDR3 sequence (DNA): TGTGCCAGCAGCTTAGTTCGTCTAGCGGTGAACACCGGGGAGCTGTTTTTT.

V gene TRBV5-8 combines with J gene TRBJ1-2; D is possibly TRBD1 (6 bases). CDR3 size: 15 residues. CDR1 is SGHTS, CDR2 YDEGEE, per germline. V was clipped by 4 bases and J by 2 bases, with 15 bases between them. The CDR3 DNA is TGTGCCAGCAGCCTAGTGGCAGGGGCCAACTATGGCTACACCTTC. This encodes CASSLVAGANYGYTF.

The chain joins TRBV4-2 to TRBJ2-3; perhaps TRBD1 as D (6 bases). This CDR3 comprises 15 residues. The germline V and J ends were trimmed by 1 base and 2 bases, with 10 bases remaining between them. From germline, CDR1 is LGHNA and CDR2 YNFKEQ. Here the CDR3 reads CASSQGTDYTDTQYF. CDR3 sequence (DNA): TGTGCCAGCAGCCAAGGGACAGACTACACAGATACGCAGTATTTT.

CDR3 in DNA: TGTGCCAGTAGGCCTAGACTAGCGGGGGGACACAATGAGCAGTTCTTC. Protein: CASRPRLAGGHNEQFF. The gene calls are TRBV19 and TRBJ2-1; 13 nucleotides match TRBD2. With V trimmed by 6 bases and J by 5 bases, 7 bases remained unmatched. Germline CDR1 and CDR2: LNHDA and SQIVND (reference sequence). The CDR3 covers 16 residues.

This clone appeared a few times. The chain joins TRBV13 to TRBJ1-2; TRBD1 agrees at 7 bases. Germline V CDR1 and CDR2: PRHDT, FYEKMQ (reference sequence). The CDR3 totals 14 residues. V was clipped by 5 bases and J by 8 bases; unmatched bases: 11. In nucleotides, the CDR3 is TGTGCCAGCAGCCTGGCGGGGACAGCCTTAGGCTACACCTTC. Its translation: CASSLAGTALGYTF.

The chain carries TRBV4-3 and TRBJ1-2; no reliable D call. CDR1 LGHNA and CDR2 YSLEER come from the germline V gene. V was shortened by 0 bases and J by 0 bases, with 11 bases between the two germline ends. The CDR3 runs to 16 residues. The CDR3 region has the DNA TGCGCCAGCAGCCAAGATAGTAGGGTTACTAACTATGGCTACACCTTC. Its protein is CASSQDSRVTNYGYTF.

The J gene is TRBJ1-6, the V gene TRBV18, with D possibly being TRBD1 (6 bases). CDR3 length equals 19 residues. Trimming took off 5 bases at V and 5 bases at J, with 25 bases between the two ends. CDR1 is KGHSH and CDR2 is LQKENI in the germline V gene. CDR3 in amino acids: CASSRNRATNRGNNSPLHF. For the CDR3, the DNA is TGTGCCAGCTCAAGGAACAGGGCAACAAACAGAGGAAATAATTCACCCCTCCACTTT.

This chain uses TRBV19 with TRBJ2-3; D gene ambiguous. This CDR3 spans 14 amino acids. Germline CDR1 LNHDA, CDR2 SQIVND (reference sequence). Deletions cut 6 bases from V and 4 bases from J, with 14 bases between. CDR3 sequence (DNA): TGTGCCAGTAGCCAAGAAATTCGCGCAGATACGCAGTATTTT. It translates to CASSQEIRADTQYF.

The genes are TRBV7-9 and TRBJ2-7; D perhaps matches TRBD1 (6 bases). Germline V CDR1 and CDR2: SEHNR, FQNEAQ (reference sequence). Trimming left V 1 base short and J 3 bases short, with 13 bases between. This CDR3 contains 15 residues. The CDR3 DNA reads TGTGCCAGCAGCTTAGGTTCCCGGGACAACTACGAGCAGTACTTC. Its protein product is CASSLGSRDNYEQYF.

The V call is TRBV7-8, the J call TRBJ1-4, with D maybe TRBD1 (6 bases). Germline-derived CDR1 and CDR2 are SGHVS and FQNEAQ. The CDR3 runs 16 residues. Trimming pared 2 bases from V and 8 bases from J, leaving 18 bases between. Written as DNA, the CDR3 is TGTGCCAGCAGCTTACGGGGGCGGGTGGTGGGAGAAAAACTGTTTTTT. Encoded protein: CASSLRGRVVGEKLFF.

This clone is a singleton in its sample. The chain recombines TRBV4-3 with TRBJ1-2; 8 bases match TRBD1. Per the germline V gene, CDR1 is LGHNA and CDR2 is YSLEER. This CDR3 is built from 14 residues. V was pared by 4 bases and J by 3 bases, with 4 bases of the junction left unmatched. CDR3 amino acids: CASSPGQGDYGYTF. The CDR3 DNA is TGCGCCAGCAGCCCCGGACAGGGTGACTATGGCTACACCTTC.

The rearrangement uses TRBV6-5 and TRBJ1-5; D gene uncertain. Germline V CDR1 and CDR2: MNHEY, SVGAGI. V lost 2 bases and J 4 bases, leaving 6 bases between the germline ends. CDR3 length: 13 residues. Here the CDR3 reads CASSYGRNQPQHF. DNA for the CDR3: TGTGCCAGCAGTTACGGAAGGAATCAGCCCCAGCATTTT.

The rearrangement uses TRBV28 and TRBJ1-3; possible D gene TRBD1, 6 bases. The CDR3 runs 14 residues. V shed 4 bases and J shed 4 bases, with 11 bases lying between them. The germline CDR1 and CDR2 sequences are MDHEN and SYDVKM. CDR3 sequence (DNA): TGTGCCAGCAGTTCTACAGGGATCGGAAACACCATATATTTT. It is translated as CASSSTGIGNTIYF.